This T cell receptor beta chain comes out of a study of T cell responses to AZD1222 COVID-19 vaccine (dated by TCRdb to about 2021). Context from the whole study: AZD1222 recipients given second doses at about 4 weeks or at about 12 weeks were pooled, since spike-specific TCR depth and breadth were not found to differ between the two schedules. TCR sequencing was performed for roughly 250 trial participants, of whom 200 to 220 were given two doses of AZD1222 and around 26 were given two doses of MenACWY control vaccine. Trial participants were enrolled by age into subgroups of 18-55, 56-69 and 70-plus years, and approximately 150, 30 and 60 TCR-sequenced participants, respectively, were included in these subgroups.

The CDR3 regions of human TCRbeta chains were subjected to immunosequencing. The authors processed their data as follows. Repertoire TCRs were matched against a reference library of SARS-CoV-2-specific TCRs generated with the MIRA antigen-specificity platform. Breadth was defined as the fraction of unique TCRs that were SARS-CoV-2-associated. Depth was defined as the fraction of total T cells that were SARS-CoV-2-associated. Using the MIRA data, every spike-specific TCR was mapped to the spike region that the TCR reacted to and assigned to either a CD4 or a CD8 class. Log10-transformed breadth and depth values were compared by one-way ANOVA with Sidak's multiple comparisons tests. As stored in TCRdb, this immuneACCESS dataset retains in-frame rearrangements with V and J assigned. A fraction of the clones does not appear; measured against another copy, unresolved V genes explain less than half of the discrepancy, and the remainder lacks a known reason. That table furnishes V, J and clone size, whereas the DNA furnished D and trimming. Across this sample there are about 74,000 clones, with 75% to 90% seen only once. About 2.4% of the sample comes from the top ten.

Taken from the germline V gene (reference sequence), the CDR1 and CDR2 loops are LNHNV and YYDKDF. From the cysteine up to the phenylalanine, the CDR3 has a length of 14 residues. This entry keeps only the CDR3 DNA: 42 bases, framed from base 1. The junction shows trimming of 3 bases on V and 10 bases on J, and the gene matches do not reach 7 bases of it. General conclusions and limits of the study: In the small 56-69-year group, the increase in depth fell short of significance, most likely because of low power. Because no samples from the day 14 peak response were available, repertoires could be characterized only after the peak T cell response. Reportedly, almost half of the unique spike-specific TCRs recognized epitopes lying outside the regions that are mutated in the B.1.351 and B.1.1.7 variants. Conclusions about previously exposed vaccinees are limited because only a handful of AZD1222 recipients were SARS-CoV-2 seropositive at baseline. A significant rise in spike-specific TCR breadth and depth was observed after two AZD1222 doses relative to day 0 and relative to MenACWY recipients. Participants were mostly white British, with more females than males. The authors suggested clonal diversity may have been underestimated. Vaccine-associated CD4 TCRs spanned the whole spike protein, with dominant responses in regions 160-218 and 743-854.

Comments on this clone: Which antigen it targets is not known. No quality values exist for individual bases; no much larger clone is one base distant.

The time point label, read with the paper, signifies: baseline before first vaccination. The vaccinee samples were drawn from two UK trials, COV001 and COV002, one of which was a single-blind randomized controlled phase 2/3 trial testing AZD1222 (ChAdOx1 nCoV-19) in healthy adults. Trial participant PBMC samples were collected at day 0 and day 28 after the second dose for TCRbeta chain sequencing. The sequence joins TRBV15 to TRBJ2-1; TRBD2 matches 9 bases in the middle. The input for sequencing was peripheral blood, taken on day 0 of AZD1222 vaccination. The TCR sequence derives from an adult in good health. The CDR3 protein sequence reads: CATSSQREVEEQFF. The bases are TGTGCCACCAGCAGCCAGCGGGAGGTAGAGGAGCAGTTCTTC.